Sequencing of this T cell receptor (beta chain) was carried out in a study of cytomegalovirus exposure and HLA in healthy donors. This CDR3 has 16 amino acids. The germline gives CDR1 LGHNA, CDR2 YSLEER. Trimming shortened V by 2 bases and J by 0 bases, and 11 bases separated the two germline ends. The study ran its PCR with 60 Vbeta and 13 Jbeta primers. Only in-frame clones appear in the TCRdb table, and some are missing; sequencing was by immunoSEQ multiplex PCR. The repertoire consists of around 140,000 clones, with 70% to 85% occurring once and the leading ten covering more than 1.5%. The V and J genes are TRBV4-3 and TRBJ2-1; perhaps TRBD2 as D (6 bases). Material for sequencing was PBMCs. This TCR was recovered from a woman aged 40-49 years in good health and CMV-seronegative. CDR3 region: CASSQSGSSSYNEQFF. The CDR3 DNA sequence: TGCGCCAGCAGCCAATCCGGGAGTAGCTCCTACAATGAGCAGTTCTTC.